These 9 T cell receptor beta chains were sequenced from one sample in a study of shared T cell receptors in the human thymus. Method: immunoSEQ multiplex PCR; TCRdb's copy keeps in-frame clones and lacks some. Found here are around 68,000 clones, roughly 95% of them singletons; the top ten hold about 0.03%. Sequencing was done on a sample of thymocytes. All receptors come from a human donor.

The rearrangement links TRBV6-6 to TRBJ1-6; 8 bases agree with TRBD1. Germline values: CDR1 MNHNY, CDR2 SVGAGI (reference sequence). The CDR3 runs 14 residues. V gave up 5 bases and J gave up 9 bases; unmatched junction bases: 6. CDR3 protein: CASSQDREGSPLHF. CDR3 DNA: TGTGCCAGCAGTCAGGACAGGGAGGGTTCACCCCTCCACTTT.

The CDR3 spells CASSLEGGLVPDTQYF. DNA of the CDR3: TGTGCCAGCAGCTTGGAAGGGGGGCTAGTTCCAGATACGCAGTATTTT. The chain links TRBV5-6 to TRBJ2-3, with D perhaps assigned TRBD1 or TRBD2 (6 bases each). Per germline, CDR1 SGHDT and CDR2 YYEEEE. The CDR3 has 16 amino acids. Trimming pared 0 bases from V and 4 bases from J, leaving 15 bases between.

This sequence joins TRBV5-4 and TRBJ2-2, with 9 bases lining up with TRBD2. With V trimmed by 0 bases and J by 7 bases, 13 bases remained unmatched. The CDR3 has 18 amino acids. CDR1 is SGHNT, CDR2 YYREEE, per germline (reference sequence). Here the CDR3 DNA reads TGTGCCAGCAGCTTGGAGGTGTGGCGGGGGGGCCGTAACGGGGAGCTGTTTTTT. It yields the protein CASSLEVWRGGRNGELFF.

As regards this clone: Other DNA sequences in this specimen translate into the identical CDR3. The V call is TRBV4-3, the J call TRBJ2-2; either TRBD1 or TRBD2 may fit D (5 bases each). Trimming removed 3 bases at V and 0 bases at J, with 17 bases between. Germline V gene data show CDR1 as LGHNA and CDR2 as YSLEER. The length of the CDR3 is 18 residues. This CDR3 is CASSQAGGQGTNTGELFF. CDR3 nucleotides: TGCGCCAGCAGCCAGGCCGGCGGGCAGGGTACGAACACCGGGGAGCTGTTTTTT.

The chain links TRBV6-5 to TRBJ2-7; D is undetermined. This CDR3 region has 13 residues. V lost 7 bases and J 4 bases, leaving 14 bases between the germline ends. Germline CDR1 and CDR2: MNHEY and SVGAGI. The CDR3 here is CASMLAKEYEQYF. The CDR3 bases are TGTGCCAGCATGTTGGCGAAAGAATACGAGCAGTACTTC.

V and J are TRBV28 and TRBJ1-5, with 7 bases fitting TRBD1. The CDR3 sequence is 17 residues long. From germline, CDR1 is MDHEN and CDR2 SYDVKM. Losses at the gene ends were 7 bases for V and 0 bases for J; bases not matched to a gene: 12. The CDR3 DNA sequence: TGTGCCAGCACACTACCGGGACAGTATTATAGCAATCAGCCCCAGCATTTT. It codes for CASTLPGQYYSNQPQHF.

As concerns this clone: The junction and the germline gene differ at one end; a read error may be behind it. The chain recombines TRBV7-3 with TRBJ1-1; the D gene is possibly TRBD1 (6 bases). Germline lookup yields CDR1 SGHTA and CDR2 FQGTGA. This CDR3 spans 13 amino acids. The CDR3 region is CASSLTGHTEAFF. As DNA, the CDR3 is TGTGCCAGCAGCCTAACAGGGCACACTGAAGCTTTCTTT.

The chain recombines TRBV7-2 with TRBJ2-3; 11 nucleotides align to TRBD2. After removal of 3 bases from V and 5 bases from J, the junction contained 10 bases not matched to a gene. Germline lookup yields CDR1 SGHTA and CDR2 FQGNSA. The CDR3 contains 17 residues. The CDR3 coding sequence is TGTGCCAGCAGCTTTACCGCTAGCGGGGGGTCGGGAGATACGCAGTATTTT. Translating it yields CASSFTASGGSGDTQYF.

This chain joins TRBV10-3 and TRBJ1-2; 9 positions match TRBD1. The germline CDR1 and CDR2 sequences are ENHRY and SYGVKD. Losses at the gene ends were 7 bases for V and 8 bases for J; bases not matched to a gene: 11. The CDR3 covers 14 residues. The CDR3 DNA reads TGTGCCATCAACACAGGGGGCCGGACGGGAGGCTACACCTTC. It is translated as CAINTGGRTGGYTF.